The 23 T cell receptor beta chains below all came from one sample that was sequenced in a study of OX40 agonist ivuxolimab in advanced cancers. The assay was immunoSEQ multiplex PCR, and TCRdb's table has in-frame clones only and misses some. Here the sample spans about 35,000 clones, roughly four fifths being singletons. Sample: CD4+ or CD8+ T cells sorted from blood, taken in a trial of the OX40 agonist ivuxolimab. The receptors here all came from an adult with an advanced solid tumor such as melanoma, head and neck, liver or kidney cancer.

The rearrangement joins TRBV28 to TRBJ1-3, with D perhaps matching TRBD1 (5 bases). Germline lookup yields CDR1 MDHEN and CDR2 SYDVKM. This CDR3 has 16 amino acids. Trimming took 3 bases from V and 0 from J, leaving 12 bases between them. The CDR3 nucleotides read TGTGCCAGCAGTTTGACTGCAAGGGGCTCTGGAAACACCATATATTTT. This gives the protein CASSLTARGSGNTIYF.

The chain recombines TRBV6-1 with TRBJ2-7; D gene unclear. V lost 1 base, J lost 3 bases, and 10 bases lay in between. In germline, CDR1 is MNHNS, CDR2 SASEGT. There are 14 residues in the CDR3. The chain's CDR3 is CASSEVISNYEQYF. The CDR3 nucleotides are TGTGCCAGCAGTGAAGTTATCAGCAACTACGAGCAGTACTTC.

This clone occurred once. The chain combines TRBV4-1 with TRBJ2-7, with D perhaps TRBD2 (5 bases). The germline gives CDR1 MGHRA, CDR2 YSYEKL. V lost 0 bases and J 3 bases, leaving 18 bases between the germline ends. This CDR3 region has 17 residues. CDR3 in amino acids: CASSQDSSKNRDYEQYF. The CDR3 nucleotides read TGCGCCAGCAGCCAAGATTCTTCCAAGAACCGGGACTACGAGCAGTACTTC.

The rearrangement joins TRBV5-8 to TRBJ2-2; 7 bases are shared with TRBD2. The V segment lost 1 base and the J segment 3 bases; nucleotides outside the gene matches: 6. This CDR3 spans 16 amino acids. Germline CDR1 is SGHTS and CDR2 is YDEGEE. Written as DNA, the CDR3 is TGTGCCAGCAGCTTGTTCAGCGGGACCTACACCGGGGAGCTGTTTTTT. Residues: CASSLFSGTYTGELFF.

This clone counts as medium-sized. The V gene is TRBV6-1, the J gene TRBJ1-4; D is uncertain. This CDR3 has 13 residues. Germline V CDR1 and CDR2: MNHNS, SASEGT. Trimming stripped 2 bases from V and 9 bases from J, with 10 bases between. The CDR3 here is CASSESDPQKLFF. The CDR3 nucleotides read TGTGCCAGCAGTGAATCGGACCCTCAAAAACTGTTTTTT.

The V and J genes are TRBV6-5 and TRBJ2-2; a possible D gene is TRBD1 (6 bases). In germline, CDR1 is MNHEY, CDR2 SVGAGI. This CDR3 is 15 amino acids long. Trimming pared 1 base from V and 7 bases from J, leaving 13 bases between. In DNA form, the CDR3 reads TGTGCCAGCAGTTACTATGGGGGCCGGGGCGGGGAGCTGTTTTTT. This translates into CASSYYGGRGGELFF.

This clone appeared a single time. The chain is built from TRBV28 and TRBJ2-5, with 9 nucleotides matching TRBD2. This CDR3 has 18 residues. CDR1 is MDHEN, CDR2 SYDVKM, per germline. V dropped 5 bases and J dropped 0; count of bases not matched to a gene: 13. This chain's CDR3 is CASSPTDRLAANQETQYF. Here the CDR3 DNA reads TGTGCCAGCAGTCCCACAGACCGACTAGCGGCAAACCAAGAGACCCAGTACTTC.

The rearrangement links TRBV9 to TRBJ2-2; D possibly corresponds to TRBD1 (6 bases). Trimming stripped 1 base from V and 4 bases from J, with 17 bases between. CDR1 and CDR2 from the germline V gene are SGDLS and YYNGEE. The CDR3 consists of 17 residues. This CDR3 reads CASSVNREKATTGELFF. CDR3 DNA: TGTGCCAGCAGCGTAAACAGGGAAAAGGCGACCACCGGGGAGCTGTTTTTT.

The chain joins TRBV7-3 to TRBJ2-5; possibly TRBD1 for D (6 bases). Germline CDR1 is SGHTA and CDR2 is FQGTGA. The CDR3 runs to 15 residues. V lost 5 bases to trimming and J lost 4 bases, with 17 bases between them. The CDR3 bases are TGTGCCAGCAGCCCGTCACCAGGGGTGGTAGAGACCCAGTACTTC. The encoded protein is CASSPSPGVVETQYF.

This sequence joins TRBV5-4 and TRBJ2-1; TRBD2 matches 14 bases. CDR1 is SGHNT and CDR2 is YYREEE in the germline V gene (reference sequence). Unmatched junction bases numbered 3, after V lost 0 bases and J lost 7 bases. The CDR3 spans 16 residues. CDR3 DNA: TGTGCCAGCAGCTTGGGACTAGCGGGAGGGCCAAATGAGCAGTTCTTC. It encodes CASSLGLAGGPNEQFF.

V is TRBV6-1 and J is TRBJ2-7; 7 bases line up with TRBD1. J lost 4 bases, V lost 5 bases, and 8 bases had no gene match. The germline gives CDR1 MNHNS, CDR2 SASEGT. CDR3 size: 14 residues. The CDR3 sequence is CASSSPGQSYEQYF. CDR3 bases: TGTGCCAGCAGTTCCCCGGGACAGTCTTACGAGCAGTACTTC.

The V call is TRBV5-5, the J call TRBJ1-5, with 7 bases lining up with TRBD1. J gave up 5 bases and V 4 bases, and 9 bases lay outside the gene matches. This CDR3 spans 15 amino acids. CDR1 is SGHKS and CDR2 is YYEKEE in the germline V gene (reference sequence). The CDR3 here is CASSHVDRSDQPQHF. The CDR3 DNA sequence: TGTGCCAGCAGCCACGTGGACAGGAGTGATCAGCCCCAGCATTTT.

This sequence joins TRBV19 and TRBJ2-1; 9 nucleotides match TRBD1. Germline V gives CDR1 LNHDA, CDR2 SQIVND (reference sequence). The CDR3 length is 17 residues. The trim removed 3 bases at V and 7 bases at J, leaving 13 bases unmatched. In DNA, the CDR3 is TGTGCCAGTAGTATCACAGGTGGGGACAGGGTTTTTAATGAGCAGTTCTTC. Amino acids: CASSITGGDRVFNEQFF. The variable domain in full, with the rest retrieved from reference TRBV19 and TRBJ2-1, is DGGITQSPKYLFRKEGQNVTLSCEQNLNHDAMYWYRQDPGQGLRLIYYSQIVNDFQKGDIAEGYSVSREKKESFPLTVTSAQKNPTAFYLCASSITGGDRVFNEQFFGPGTRLTVL.

This chain links TRBV7-9 with TRBJ1-2; 9 bases map to TRBD1. The CDR3 contains 14 residues. V lost 5 bases to trimming and J lost 8 bases; unmatched junction nucleotides: 9. CDR1 is SEHNR and CDR2 is FQNEAQ in the germline V gene (reference sequence). The CDR3 spells CASSHTTGGIGYTF. In DNA form, the CDR3 reads TGTGCCAGCAGCCATACGACAGGGGGTATAGGCTACACCTTC.

This clone turned up a few times. This specimen includes other DNA sequences encoding the same CDR3. The gene calls are TRBV27 and TRBJ2-1; D unresolved. Germline CDR1 is MNHEY and CDR2 is SMNVEV (reference sequence). With 0 bases removed from V and 6 bases from J, the gap between germline ends came to 0 bases. The CDR3 runs 11 residues. Here the CDR3 DNA reads TGTGCCAGCAGTTTATCCAATGAGCAGTTCTTC. It specifies CASSLSNEQFF.

The chain combines TRBV29-1 with TRBJ1-1, with D possibly being TRBD1 (5 bases). This CDR3 comprises 13 residues. Trimming cost V 3 bases and J 3 bases, with 11 bases left between them. CDR1 and CDR2 from the germline V gene are SQVTM and ANQGSEA. CDR3: CSVEGQADTEAFF. DNA of the CDR3: TGCAGCGTTGAGGGGCAGGCAGACACTGAAGCTTTCTTT.

The chain recombines TRBV27 with TRBJ1-2, with D tentatively TRBD1 (5 bases). The V end lost 5 bases, the J end lost 6 bases, and 16 bases lay between the germline ends. CDR1 is MNHEY, CDR2 SMNVEV, per germline (reference sequence). This CDR3 spans 14 amino acids. The CDR3 spells CASSPVGTAHGYTF. As DNA, the CDR3 is TGTGCCAGCAGTCCCGTTGGGACGGCTCATGGCTACACCTTC.

The V and J genes are TRBV21-1 and TRBJ1-2. TRBV21-1 is labeled a pseudogene. The CDR3 extends over 21 amino acids. The CDR3 here is CASSSPPLGGVVRVTSGGYTF. The CDR3 nucleotides read TGTGCCAGCAGCTCACCCCCCCTCGGGGGCGTGGTCAGGGTGACATCGGGTGGCTACACCTTC.

This clone appeared a few times. The rearrangement uses TRBV2 and TRBJ1-6; tentative D call: TRBD1 (5 bases). Germline V gene lookup returns CDR1 SNHLY and CDR2 FYNNEI. Trimming took 3 bases from V and 8 from J, leaving 11 bases between them. The CDR3 spans 14 residues. The CDR3 sequence: CASSEAGPHSPLHF. The CDR3, as DNA: TGTGCCAGCAGTGAGGCGGGACCTCATTCACCCCTCCACTTT. The entire variable domain, with the rest obtained from reference TRBV2 and TRBJ1-6, is as follows: EPEVTQTPSHQVTQMGQEVILRCVPISNHLYFYWYRQILGQKVEFLVSFYNNEISEKSEIFDDQFSVERPDGSNFTLKIRSTKLEDSAMYFCASSEAGPHSPLHFGNGTRLTVT.

The chain carries TRBV30 and TRBJ2-1; D not resolved. Germline V gene sequence: CDR1 GTSNPN, CDR2 SVGIG (reference sequence). The CDR3 has 11 residues. V shed 5 bases and J shed 8 bases, with 10 bases lying between them. CDR3 protein: CAWGSWDEQFF. The CDR3 DNA reads as TGTGCCTGGGGAAGCTGGGATGAGCAGTTCTTC. The variable domain in full, completed from reference TRBV30 and TRBJ2-1, reads SQTIHQWPATLVQPVGSPLSLECTVEGTSNPNLYWYRQAAGRGLQLLFYSVGIGQISSEVPQNLSASRPQDRQFILSSKKLLLSDSGFYLCAWGSWDEQFFGPGTRLTVL.

The CDR3 sequence: CASSVGDRDLGEQYF. The DNA of the CDR3 is TGTGCCAGCAGCGTAGGGGACAGGGACCTCGGAGAGCAGTACTTC. This chain connects TRBV9 to TRBJ2-7, with 9 positions matching TRBD1. The CDR3 length is 15 residues. The germline gives CDR1 SGDLS, CDR2 YYNGEE. V shed 0 bases and J 7 bases; nucleotides not matched to a gene: 8.

The CDR3 nucleotides read TGTGCCAGTAGTGCCGGGACTGCGGACTTCTTC. It specifies CASSAGTADFF. V and J are TRBV19 and TRBJ2-1, with D tentatively TRBD2 (6 bases). Trimming removed 5 bases from V and 16 bases from J, with 15 bases in between. This CDR3 region has 11 residues. Germline V gives CDR1 LNHDA, CDR2 SQIVND (reference sequence).

The chain has TRBV28 and TRBJ2-1; no reliable D call. CDR1 is MDHEN and CDR2 is SYDVKM in the germline V gene. The CDR3 spans 13 residues. The ends were cut back, 3 bases at V and 8 bases at J, with 11 bases in the middle. The CDR3 DNA sequence: TGTGCCAGCAGTTTCCCCGGACCTGATGAGCAGTTCTTC. Translation: CASSFPGPDEQFF.